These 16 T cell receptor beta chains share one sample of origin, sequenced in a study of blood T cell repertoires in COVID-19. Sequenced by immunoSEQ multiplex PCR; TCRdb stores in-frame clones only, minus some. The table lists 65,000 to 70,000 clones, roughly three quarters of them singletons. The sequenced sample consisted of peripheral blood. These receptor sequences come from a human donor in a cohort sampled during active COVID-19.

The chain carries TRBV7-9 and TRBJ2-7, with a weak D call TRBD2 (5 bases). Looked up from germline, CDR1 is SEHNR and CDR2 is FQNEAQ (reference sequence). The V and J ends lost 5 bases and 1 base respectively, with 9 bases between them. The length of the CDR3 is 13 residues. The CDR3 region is CASSPSGSYEQYF. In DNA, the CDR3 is TGTGCCAGCAGCCCCAGCGGTTCCTACGAGCAGTACTTC. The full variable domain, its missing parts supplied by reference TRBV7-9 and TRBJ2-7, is DTGVSQNPRHKITKRGQNVTFRCDPISEHNRLYWYRQTLGQGPEFLTYFQNEAQLEKSRLLSDRFSAERPKGSFSTLEIQRTEQGDSAMYLCASSPSGSYEQYFGPGTRLTVT.

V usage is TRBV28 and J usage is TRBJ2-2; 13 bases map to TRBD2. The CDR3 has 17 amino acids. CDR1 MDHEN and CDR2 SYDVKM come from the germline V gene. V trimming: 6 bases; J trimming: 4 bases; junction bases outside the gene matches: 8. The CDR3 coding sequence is TGTGCCAGCAGCTGGACTAGCGGGAGACCGGGCACCGGGGAGCTGTTTTTT. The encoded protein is CASSWTSGRPGTGELFF.

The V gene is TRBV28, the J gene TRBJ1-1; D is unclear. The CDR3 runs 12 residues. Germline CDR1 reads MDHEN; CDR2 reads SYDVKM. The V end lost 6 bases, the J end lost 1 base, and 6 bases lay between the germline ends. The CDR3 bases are TGTGCCAGCAGCCTACCGAACACTGAAGCTTTCTTT. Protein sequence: CASSLPNTEAFF.

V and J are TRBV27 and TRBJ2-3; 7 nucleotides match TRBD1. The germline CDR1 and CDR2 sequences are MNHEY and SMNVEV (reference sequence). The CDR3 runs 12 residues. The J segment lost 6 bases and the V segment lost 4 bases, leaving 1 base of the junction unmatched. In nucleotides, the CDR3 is TGTGCCAGCAGTTCCAGGGGGGATACGCAGTATTTT. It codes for CASSSRGDTQYF.

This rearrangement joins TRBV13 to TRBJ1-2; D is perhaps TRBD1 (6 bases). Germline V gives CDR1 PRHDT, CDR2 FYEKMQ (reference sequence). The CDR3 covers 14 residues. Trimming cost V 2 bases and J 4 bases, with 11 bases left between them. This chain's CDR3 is CASSLRGGSYGYTF. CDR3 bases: TGTGCCAGCAGCTTAAGGGGGGGGAGCTATGGCTACACCTTC.

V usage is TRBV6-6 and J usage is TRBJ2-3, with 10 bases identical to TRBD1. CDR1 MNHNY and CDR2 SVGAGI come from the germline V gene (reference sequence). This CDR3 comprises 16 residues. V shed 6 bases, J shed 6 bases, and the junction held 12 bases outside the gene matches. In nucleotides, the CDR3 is TGTGCCAGCAGCCCCCGACAGGGGGCAGTCGGGGATACGCAGTATTTT. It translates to CASSPRQGAVGDTQYF.

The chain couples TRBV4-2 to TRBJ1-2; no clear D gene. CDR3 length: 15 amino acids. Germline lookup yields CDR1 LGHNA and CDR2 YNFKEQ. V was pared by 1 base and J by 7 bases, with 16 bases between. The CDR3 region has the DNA TGTGCCAGCAGCCAAGGATTTGGCAGTCGGGTTGGCTACACCTTC. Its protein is CASSQGFGSRVGYTF.

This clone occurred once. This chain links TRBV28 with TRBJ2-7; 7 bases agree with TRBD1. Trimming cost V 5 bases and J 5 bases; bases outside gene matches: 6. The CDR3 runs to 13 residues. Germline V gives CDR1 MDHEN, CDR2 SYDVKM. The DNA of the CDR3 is TGTGCCAGCAGTCTGACAGGGACCGACGAGCAGTACTTC. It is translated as CASSLTGTDEQYF.

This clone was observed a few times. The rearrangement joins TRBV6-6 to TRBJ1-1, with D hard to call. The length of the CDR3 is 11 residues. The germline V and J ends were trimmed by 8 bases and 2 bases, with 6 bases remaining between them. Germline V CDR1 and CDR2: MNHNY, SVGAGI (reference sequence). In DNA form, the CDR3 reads TGTGCCAGCCGAGGAAACACTGAAGCTTTCTTT. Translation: CASRGNTEAFF.

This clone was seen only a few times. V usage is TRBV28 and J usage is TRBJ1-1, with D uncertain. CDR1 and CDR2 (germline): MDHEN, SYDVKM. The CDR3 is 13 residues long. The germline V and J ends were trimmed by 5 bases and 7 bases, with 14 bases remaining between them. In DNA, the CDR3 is TGTGCCAGCAGTCCCCGGGCGGGATATGAAGCTTTCTTT. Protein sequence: CASSPRAGYEAFF.

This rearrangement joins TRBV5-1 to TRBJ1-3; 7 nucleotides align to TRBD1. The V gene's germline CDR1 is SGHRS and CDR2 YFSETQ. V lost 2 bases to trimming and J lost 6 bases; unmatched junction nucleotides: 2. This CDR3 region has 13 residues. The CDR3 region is CASSFQGENTIYF. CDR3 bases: TGCGCCAGCAGCTTCCAGGGGGAAAACACCATATATTTT.

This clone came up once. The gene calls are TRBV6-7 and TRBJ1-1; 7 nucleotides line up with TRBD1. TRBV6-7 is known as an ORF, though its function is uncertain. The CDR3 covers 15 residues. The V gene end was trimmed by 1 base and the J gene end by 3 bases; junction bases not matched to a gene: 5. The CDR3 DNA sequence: TGTGCCAGCAGTTACTGTCTGGGACAGTACACTGAAGCTTTCTTT. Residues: CASSYCLGQYTEAFF.

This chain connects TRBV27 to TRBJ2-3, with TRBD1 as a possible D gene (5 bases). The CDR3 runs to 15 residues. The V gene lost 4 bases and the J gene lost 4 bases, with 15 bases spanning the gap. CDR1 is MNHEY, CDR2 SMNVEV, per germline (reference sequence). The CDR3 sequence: CASSSSRVGADTQYF. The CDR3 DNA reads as TGTGCCAGCAGTTCGAGCAGGGTTGGGGCAGATACGCAGTATTTT.

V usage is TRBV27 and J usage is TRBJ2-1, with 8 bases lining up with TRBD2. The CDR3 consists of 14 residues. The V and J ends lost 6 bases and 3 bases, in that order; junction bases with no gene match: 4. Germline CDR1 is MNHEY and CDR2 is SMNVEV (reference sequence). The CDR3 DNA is TGTGCCAGCAGGAAGCGGGAGAGCTACAATGAGCAGTTCTTC. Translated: CASRKRESYNEQFF.

CDR3 sequence (DNA): TGCGCCAGCAGCCAAGATATGACCTGGAGTGGCGGCAGAGAGCAGTTCTTC. Translating it yields CASSQDMTWSGGREQFF. The chain employs TRBV4-1 and TRBJ2-1, with D unresolved. V shed 0 bases and J shed 10 bases, with 22 bases lying between them. The CDR3 loop spans 17 amino acids. Germline CDR1 is MGHRA and CDR2 is YSYEKL.

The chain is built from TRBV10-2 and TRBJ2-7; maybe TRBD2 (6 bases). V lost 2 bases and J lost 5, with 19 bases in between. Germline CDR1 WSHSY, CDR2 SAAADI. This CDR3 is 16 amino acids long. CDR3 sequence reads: CASSEVGGERPNEQYF. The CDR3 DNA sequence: TGCGCCAGCAGTGAGGTAGGAGGGGAACGCCCTAACGAGCAGTACTTC.